Listed below are T cell receptor beta chains from one sample, sequenced in a study of regulatory T cells in long-lasting Graves disease. TCRdb re-analysed the multiplex PCR reads in MiXCR, keeping a single row per CDR3 protein. This sample has roughly 400,000 distinct CDR3 sequences, with under 25% found just once. Source: peripheral blood mononuclear cells (PBMCs), taken when the disease was refractory, from a patient treated with antithyroid drugs. These receptors were collected from a female donor with Graves disease. The CDR3 runs from the conserved cysteine through the conserved F or W. The order of the fields is clone size, V gene, J gene, D gene, CDR3 DNA, CDR3 protein. The D gene is left open where the match is weak. The size entry is marked missing in some rows and otherwise reads once, few, many or a size class.

size: many; V: TRBV12-3/TRBV12-4; J: TRBJ2-5; D: NA; DNA: TGTGCCAGCAGTCCATCAGTAGTCCGTAGCGGCCAAGAGACCCAGTACTTC; CDR3: CASSPSVVRSGQETQYF
size: NA; V: TRBV19; J: TRBJ2-5; D: NA; DNA: TGTGCCAGTAGTATAGGGTGGGGGGACGAGACCCAGTACTTC; CDR3: CASSIGWGDETQYF
size: many; V: TRBV6-1; J: TRBJ2-7; D: TRBD2; DNA: TGTGCCAGCAGCGTGACTAGCGGGAGTACCTACGAGCAGTACTTC; CDR3: CASSVTSGSTYEQYF
size: many; V: TRBV28; J: TRBJ1-1; D: NA; DNA: TGTGCCAGCAGTGCCCAAACAGGGTGGATAAACACTGAAGCTTTCTTT; CDR3: CASSAQTGWINTEAFF
size: many; V: TRBV7-2; J: TRBJ2-2; D: TRBD1; DNA: TGTGCCAGCAGCTCGGGACAGGCCGCGAACACCGGGGAGCTGTTTTTT; CDR3: CASSSGQAANTGELFF
size: few; V: TRBV7-9; J: TRBJ2-7; D: NA; DNA: TGTGCCAGCAGCTTATTTAGCGCCTACGAGCAGTACTTC; CDR3: CASSLFSAYEQYF
size: NA; V: TRBV7-2; J: TRBJ1-5; D: TRBD1; DNA: TGTGCCAGCAGCTTAGTAGAACAGGGGGCCGAGCAGCCCCAGCATTTT; CDR3: CASSLVEQGAEQPQHF
size: NA; V: TRBV6-2/TRBV6-3; J: TRBJ2-6; D: NA; DNA: TGTGCCAGCAGTTTGGGCCACATCGGGTGGGCCAACGTCCTGACTTTC; CDR3: CASSLGHIGWANVLTF
size: few; V: TRBV7-9; J: TRBJ1-1; D: NA; DNA: TGTGCCAGCAGCATCGAAGAGATCACTGAAGCTTTCTTT; CDR3: CASSIEEITEAFF
size: NA; V: TRBV20-1; J: TRBJ2-6; D: TRBD2; DNA: TGCAGTGCTAGAGGCGGGGGGGGGGGTTCTGGGGCCAACGTCCTGACTTTC; CDR3: CSARGGGGGSGANVLTF
size: many; V: TRBV7-8; J: TRBJ2-5; D: TRBD2; DNA: TGTGCCAGCGCGACTAGCGGGAGCTTACGACCGGAGACCCAGTACTTC; CDR3: CASATSGSLRPETQYF
size: many; V: TRBV30; J: TRBJ1-2; D: NA; DNA: TGTGCCTGGAGGCCTGACTCCAACTATGGCTACACCTTC; CDR3: CAWRPDSNYGYTF
size: NA; V: TRBV6-1; J: TRBJ2-6; D: NA; DNA: TGTGCCAGCAGTCGAAGGGGGTCTGGGGCCAACGTCCTGACTTTC; CDR3: CASSRRGSGANVLTF
size: few; V: TRBV4-1; J: TRBJ2-7; D: NA; DNA: TGCGCCAGCAGCCAAACCGACGGTCCCTACGAGCAGTACTTC; CDR3: CASSQTDGPYEQYF
size: NA; V: TRBV11-2; J: TRBJ1-3; D: NA; DNA: TGTGCCAGCAGCTTAGATCGCAGTCTCGGTGGAAACACCATATATTTT; CDR3: CASSLDRSLGGNTIYF
size: few; V: TRBV5-1; J: TRBJ2-2; D: TRBD1; DNA: TGCGCCAGCAGCTTCCGGGACAGGGGCATCGGGGAGCTGTTTTTT; CDR3: CASSFRDRGIGELFF
size: many; V: TRBV28; J: TRBJ2-7; D: NA; DNA: TGTGCCAGCCACTCCGGGGCAGTCCTATACGAGCAGTACTTC; CDR3: CASHSGAVLYEQYF
size: NA; V: TRBV6-1; J: TRBJ2-7; D: NA; DNA: TGTGCCAGCAGAGGGGGGACCGAGCAGTACTTC; CDR3: CASRGGTEQYF
size: NA; V: TRBV6-5; J: TRBJ1-1; D: NA; DNA: TGTGCCAGCAGTTACTCGGGGCAGAAAACGAACACTGAAGCTTTCTTT; CDR3: CASSYSGQKTNTEAFF
size: many; V: TRBV12-3/TRBV12-4; J: TRBJ1-1; D: TRBD1; DNA: TGTGCCAGCAGTTTAAAGGGGGCCACTGAAGCTTTCTTT; CDR3: CASSLKGATEAFF
size: NA; V: TRBV29-1; J: TRBJ2-2; D: NA; DNA: TGCAGCGTTGGGTCCCATTTACAGGAACCGAACACCGGGGAGCTGTTTTTT; CDR3: CSVGSHLQEPNTGELFF
size: few; V: TRBV5-5; J: TRBJ2-6; D: NA; DNA: TGTGCCAGCAGCTTCGGGACTGGGGCCAACGTCCTGACTTTC; CDR3: CASSFGTGANVLTF
size: NA; V: TRBV3-1; J: TRBJ2-7; D: NA; DNA: TGTGCCAGCAGCCCTGCAGCCCAAGGGGTCTACGAGCAGTACTTC; CDR3: CASSPAAQGVYEQYF
size: NA; V: TRBV20-1; J: TRBJ2-3; D: TRBD2; DNA: TGCAGTGCTAGGAGGACTAGCGGGACTGCGCAGTATTTT; CDR3: CSARRTSGTAQYF
size: few; V: TRBV7-9; J: TRBJ1-1; D: TRBD1; DNA: TGTGCCAGCAGCCCGACAGGGAAAACCACTGAAGCTTTCTTT; CDR3: CASSPTGKTTEAFF
size: NA; V: TRBV12-3/TRBV12-4; J: TRBJ2-2; D: TRBD2; DNA: TGTGCCAGCACTCCAACGGCGGGGGGGAGCGGGGAGCTGTTTTTT; CDR3: CASTPTAGGSGELFF
size: NA; V: TRBV5-1; J: TRBJ2-2; D: NA; DNA: TGCGCCAGCAGCTTTGGCACAAGCACCGGGGAGCTGTTTTTT; CDR3: CASSFGTSTGELFF
size: many; V: TRBV5-6; J: TRBJ1-2; D: NA; DNA: TGTGCCAGCAGCTTCTTTACGGGAGCAGATGGCTACACCTTC; CDR3: CASSFFTGADGYTF
size: NA; V: TRBV5-1; J: TRBJ2-7; D: TRBD2; DNA: TGCGCCAGCAGCTCATCTAGCGGGAGTTTTGAGCAGTACTTC; CDR3: CASSSSSGSFEQYF
size: many; V: TRBV28; J: TRBJ1-4; D: NA; DNA: TGTGCCAGCAGTCCGGGACGTCCTAATGAAAAACTGTTTTTT; CDR3: CASSPGRPNEKLFF
size: few; V: TRBV5-4; J: TRBJ2-7; D: TRBD1; DNA: TGTGCCAGCAGCCCCCAGGGGGATTGGAACGAGCAGTACTTC; CDR3: CASSPQGDWNEQYF
size: few; V: TRBV5-1; J: TRBJ2-5; D: NA; DNA: TGCGCCAGCAGCTTTGACCTTCCTGGGAAAGAGACCCAGTACTTC; CDR3: CASSFDLPGKETQYF
size: NA; V: TRBV20-1; J: TRBJ2-7; D: TRBD1; DNA: TGCAGTGCTAGAGAAGGGACAGGATGGTACGGCGAGCAGTACTTC; CDR3: CSAREGTGWYGEQYF
size: once; V: TRBV7-3; J: TRBJ2-6; D: NA; DNA: TGTGCCAGCAGCTCTAACTTAGGTCCTGGGGTCAACGTCCTGACTTTC; CDR3: CASSSNLGPGVNVLTF
size: NA; V: TRBV7-2; J: TRBJ1-2; D: NA; DNA: TGTGCCAGCAGCTTCTCTGAGGGGTCGGGCGGCTACACCTTC; CDR3: CASSFSEGSGGYTF
size: few; V: TRBV20-1; J: TRBJ1-5; D: NA; DNA: TGCAGTGCTAAGAGGGGCGCCGATCAGCCCCAGCATTTT; CDR3: CSAKRGADQPQHF
size: NA; V: TRBV15; J: TRBJ2-7; D: NA; DNA: TGTGCCACCAGCAGAGTATCAGGAAATCCCTACGAGCAGTACTTC; CDR3: CATSRVSGNPYEQYF
size: NA; V: TRBV20-1; J: TRBJ2-2; D: NA; DNA: TGCAGTGCTAGTATGCGAGTTTGGAACACCGGGGAGCTGTTTTTT; CDR3: CSASMRVWNTGELFF
size: many; V: TRBV6-2/TRBV6-3; J: TRBJ2-7; D: NA; DNA: TGTGCCAGCAGTTCAGCCGGCCTTTACCCCTACGAGCAGTACTTC; CDR3: CASSSAGLYPYEQYF
size: many; V: TRBV15; J: TRBJ1-5; D: TRBD1; DNA: TGTGCTCTAGGACAGGGACACGAGGGGCCCCAGCATTTT; CDR3: CALGQGHEGPQHF
size: many; V: TRBV7-6; J: TRBJ2-7; D: NA; DNA: TGTGCCAGCAGCCCCAAGGATGCCTCCTACGAGCAGTACTTC; CDR3: CASSPKDASYEQYF
size: NA; V: TRBV4-1; J: TRBJ2-4; D: TRBD1; DNA: TGCGCCAGCAGCCAAGTCGAGACAGGGGTCAAAAACATTCAGTACTTC; CDR3: CASSQVETGVKNIQYF
size: few; V: TRBV15; J: TRBJ2-7; D: NA; DNA: TGTGCCACCAGCGGCGGCCGCGAGCAGTACTTC; CDR3: CATSGGREQYF
size: NA; V: TRBV28; J: TRBJ2-3; D: TRBD1; DNA: TGTGCCAGCAGTAAACCCGGGACAGGGGGTTTTACAGATACGCAGTATTTT; CDR3: CASSKPGTGGFTDTQYF
size: NA; V: TRBV25-1; J: TRBJ1-6; D: NA; DNA: TGTGCCAGCAGTGAATACGCAGACCAAACAGGGTTCGGTTCACCCCTCCACTTT; CDR3: CASSEYADQTGFGSPLHF
size: NA; V: TRBV5-5; J: TRBJ1-4; D: NA; DNA: TGTGCCAGCAACCAGGGGCTCGGTAATGAAAAACTGTTTTTT; CDR3: CASNQGLGNEKLFF
size: NA; V: TRBV5-1; J: TRBJ2-5; D: NA; DNA: TGCGCCAGCAGGGAGCACGAGGAGACCCAGTACTTC; CDR3: CASREHEETQYF
size: NA; V: TRBV10-3; J: TRBJ2-7; D: NA; DNA: TGTGCCATCAGTGACCGCTACGAGCAGTACTTC; CDR3: CAISDRYEQYF
size: many; V: TRBV28; J: TRBJ2-6; D: NA; DNA: TGTGCCAGCACCCGCCCCAGGGGCTCTGGGGCCAACGTCCTGACTTTC; CDR3: CASTRPRGSGANVLTF
size: few; V: TRBV28; J: TRBJ2-1; D: NA; DNA: TGTGCCAGCAGTTTGAAAAGGCTAGCTCTGAATGAGCAGTTCTTC; CDR3: CASSLKRLALNEQFF
size: NA; V: TRBV9; J: TRBJ2-5; D: NA; DNA: TGTGCCAGCAGCTCCAGCGGGTTGGGGGGAGGAAGAGAGACCCAGTACTTC; CDR3: CASSSSGLGGGRETQYF
size: NA; V: TRBV7-3; J: TRBJ2-7; D: NA; DNA: TGTGCCAGCAGCCAACCAGGTAACGACGAGCAGTACTTC; CDR3: CASSQPGNDEQYF
size: many; V: TRBV27; J: TRBJ2-5; D: TRBD2; DNA: TGTGCCAGCAGTCCACTAGCGGGAGGGGAGACCCAGTACTTC; CDR3: CASSPLAGGETQYF
size: many; V: TRBV7-2; J: TRBJ2-7; D: TRBD1; DNA: TGTGCCAGCAGCTTAGCCGGGACAGGGGCGTACGAGCAGTACTTC; CDR3: CASSLAGTGAYEQYF
size: many; V: TRBV28; J: TRBJ1-3; D: NA; DNA: TGTGCCAGCTGTAGGGGAGCACGATCTGGAAACACCATATATTTT; CDR3: CASCRGARSGNTIYF
size: many; V: TRBV28; J: TRBJ1-1; D: NA; DNA: TGTGCCAGCAGTTCCTGGGACGAAGCTTTCTTT; CDR3: CASSSWDEAFF